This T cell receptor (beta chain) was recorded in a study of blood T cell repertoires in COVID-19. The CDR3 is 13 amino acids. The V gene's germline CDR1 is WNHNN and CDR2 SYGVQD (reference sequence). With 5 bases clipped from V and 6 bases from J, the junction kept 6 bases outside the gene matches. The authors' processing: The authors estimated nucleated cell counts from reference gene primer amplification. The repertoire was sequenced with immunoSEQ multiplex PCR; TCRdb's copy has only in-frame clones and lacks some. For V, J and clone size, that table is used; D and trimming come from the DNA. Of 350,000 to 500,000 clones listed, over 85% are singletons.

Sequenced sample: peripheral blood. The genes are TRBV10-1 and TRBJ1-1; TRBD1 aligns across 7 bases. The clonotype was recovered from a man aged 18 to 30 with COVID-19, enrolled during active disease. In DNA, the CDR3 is TGCGCCAGCAGTTTTGACAGGGACTCTGAAGCTTTCTTT. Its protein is CASSFDRDSEAFF.